The 3 T cell receptor beta chains given below trace back to one sample, sequenced in a study of blood T cell repertoires in COVID-19. Some clones are missing from TCRdb's copy, which holds only in-frame ones; the method was immunoSEQ multiplex PCR. This table has fewer than 450,000 clones, approximately 85% appearing once. The specimen sequenced was PBMCs or T cells enriched from blood (not recorded which). The source of these receptors is a woman aged 40 to 49 with acute COVID-19.

DNA for the CDR3: TGCGCCAGCAGCCAGACAGGGAATTGGCGCACTGAAGCTTTCTTT. This translates into CASSQTGNWRTEAFF. J is TRBJ1-1 and V is TRBV5-1, with 7 bases identical to TRBD1. The germline gives CDR1 SGHRS, CDR2 YFSETQ. With 4 bases clipped from V and 4 bases from J, the junction kept 10 bases outside the gene matches. The CDR3 is made up of 15 amino acids.

The genes are TRBV18 and TRBJ1-3; 8 nucleotides line up with TRBD1. Trimming removed 1 base from V and 3 bases from J; junction bases left unmatched: 5. Germline values: CDR1 KGHSH, CDR2 LQKENI. CDR3 size: 16 residues. CDR3 coding DNA: TGTGCCAGCTCACCACTTCAGGGGGCCAGTGGAAACACCATATATTTT. Amino acid sequence: CASSPLQGASGNTIYF.

The genes are TRBV5-4 and TRBJ2-7, with 7 nucleotides matching TRBD1. The CDR3 loop spans 15 amino acids. Germline V gene sequence: CDR1 SGHNT, CDR2 YYREEE (reference sequence). V was pared by 4 bases and J by 1 base, with 8 bases of the junction left unmatched. The CDR3 loop is CASSIGQEISYEQYF. CDR3 bases: TGTGCCAGCAGCATTGGACAGGAAATATCCTACGAGCAGTACTTC.